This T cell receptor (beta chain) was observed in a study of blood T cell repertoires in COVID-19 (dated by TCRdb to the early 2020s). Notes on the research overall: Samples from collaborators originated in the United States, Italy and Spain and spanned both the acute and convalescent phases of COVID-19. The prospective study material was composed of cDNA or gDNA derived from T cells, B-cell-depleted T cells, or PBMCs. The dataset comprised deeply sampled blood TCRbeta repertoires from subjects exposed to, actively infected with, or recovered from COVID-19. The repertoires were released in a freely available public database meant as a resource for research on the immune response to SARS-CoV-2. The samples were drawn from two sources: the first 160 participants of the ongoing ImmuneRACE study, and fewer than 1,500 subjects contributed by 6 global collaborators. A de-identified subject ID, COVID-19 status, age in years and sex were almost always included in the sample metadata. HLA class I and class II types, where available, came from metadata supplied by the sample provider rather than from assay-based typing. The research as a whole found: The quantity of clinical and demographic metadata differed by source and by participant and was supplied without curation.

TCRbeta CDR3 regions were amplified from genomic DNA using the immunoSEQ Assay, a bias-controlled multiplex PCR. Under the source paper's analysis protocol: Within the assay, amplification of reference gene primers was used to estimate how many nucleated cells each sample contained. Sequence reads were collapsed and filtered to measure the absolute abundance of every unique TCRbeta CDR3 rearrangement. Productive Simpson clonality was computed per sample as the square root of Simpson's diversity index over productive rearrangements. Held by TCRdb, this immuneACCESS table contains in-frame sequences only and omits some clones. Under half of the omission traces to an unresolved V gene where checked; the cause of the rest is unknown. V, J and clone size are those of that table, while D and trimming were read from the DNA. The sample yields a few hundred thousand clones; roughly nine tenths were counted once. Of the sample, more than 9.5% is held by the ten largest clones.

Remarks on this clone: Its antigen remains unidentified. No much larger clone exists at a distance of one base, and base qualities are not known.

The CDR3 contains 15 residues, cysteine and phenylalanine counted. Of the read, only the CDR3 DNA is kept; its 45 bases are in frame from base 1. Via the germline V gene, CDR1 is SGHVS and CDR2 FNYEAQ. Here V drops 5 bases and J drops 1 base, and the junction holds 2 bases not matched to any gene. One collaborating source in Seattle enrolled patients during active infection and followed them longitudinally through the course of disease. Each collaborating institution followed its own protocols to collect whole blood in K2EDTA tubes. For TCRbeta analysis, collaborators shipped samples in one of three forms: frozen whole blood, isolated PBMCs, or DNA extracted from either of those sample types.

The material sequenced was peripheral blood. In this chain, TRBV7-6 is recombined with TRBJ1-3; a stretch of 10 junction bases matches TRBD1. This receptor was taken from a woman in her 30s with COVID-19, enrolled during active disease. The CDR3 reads CASSRDRGSGNTIYF. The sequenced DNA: TGTGCCAGCAGCCGGGACAGGGGATCTGGAAACACCATATATTTT.